This TCR beta chain was captured in a study of T cells in Graves' hyperthyroidism and ophthalmopathy. Study findings and constraints: Model-based prediction identified ophthalmopathy a median around seven months prior to its onset.

RNA transcripts yielded amplified TCR beta CDR3 regions. The HTBI primer set drove a first-round RT-PCR of the TCR CDR3. TCRdb recomputed calls from the multiplex PCR reads with MiXCR, one row per CDR3 protein. This table holds roughly 570,000 distinct CDR3 sequences, around 46% found once. In regard to this clonotype: As yet, its antigen is unknown.

This TCR came from a woman younger than 30 with Graves' hyperthyroidism. The sample was peripheral blood or thyroid tissue (not recorded which).

Here the CDR3 DNA reads TGCAGCCCACCGGACAGGGGCCCCGGATACGGCTACACCTTC. It is translated as CSPPDRGPGYGYTF. The genes are TRBV29-1 and TRBJ1-2; 9 bases fit TRBD1. With 8 bases clipped from V and 8 bases from J, the junction kept 15 bases outside the gene matches. The germline V gene encodes CDR1 SQVTM and CDR2 ANQGSEA. The CDR3 covers 14 residues. The whole variable domain, filled in from reference TRBV29-1 and TRBJ1-2, reads SAVISQKPSRDICQRGTSLTIQCQVDSQVTMMFWYRQQPGQSLTLIATANQGSEATYESGFVIDKFPISRPNLTFSTLTVSNMSPEDSSIYLCSPPDRGPGYGYTFGSGTRLTVV.